A selection of T cell receptor beta chains follows, all from one sample in a study of blood T cell repertoires in COVID-19. Sequencing used immunoSEQ multiplex PCR; TCRdb keeps in-frame clones, though not all of them. Of 200,000 to 300,000 clones in the sample, around 89% were seen once. Source material: peripheral blood. All receptors derive from a man aged 55 to 70 who had recovered from COVID-19. Each CDR3 is given with its conserved first and last residue. Each record gives: CDR3 DNA, CDR3 protein, J gene, clone size, V gene, D gene. D genes are given only for firm matches. Clone size is shown for a subset of rows, as once, few, many or a class of expanded clone.

TGTGCCAGCAGCTTAAATCAGGGAGGGGGAGAGACCCAGTACTTC CASSLNQGGGETQYF TRBJ2-5 NA TRBV7-3 NA
TGTGCCAGCAGTTACTCCGGGACAGGGACAACAGCTTTCTTT CASSYSGTGTTAFF TRBJ1-1 NA TRBV6-5 TRBD1
TGCGCCAGCAGCTTGGTGGACTTCCGAAGCTCTGGGGCCAACGTCCTGACTTTC CASSLVDFRSSGANVLTF TRBJ2-6 NA TRBV5-1 NA
TGCGCCAGCAGCCGTACTAGCGGTAACACCGGGGAGCTGTTTTTT CASSRTSGNTGELFF TRBJ2-2 NA TRBV5-1 TRBD2
TGTGCCAGCAGTTTTGGACAACAGGGGGCTTTCTTT CASSFGQQGAFF TRBJ1-1 NA TRBV12-3/TRBV12-4 TRBD1
TGTGCCACCAGCAGAGTGGGACAGGGAGCCCGAGGTCAGCCCCAGCATTTT CATSRVGQGARGQPQHF TRBJ1-5 NA TRBV15 TRBD1
TGTGCCAGCAGCTTGGGGACAGGGACTGGAAACACCATATATTTT CASSLGTGTGNTIYF TRBJ1-3 NA TRBV5-4 TRBD1
TGCAGTGCTAGTTTAGGAGGGGCGCGCACAGATACGCAGTATTTT CSASLGGARTDTQYF TRBJ2-3 NA TRBV20-1 NA
TGTGCCAGCTCACAACTGCCACTAAGGGGACAGGGGGCACTATTGAACTATGGCTACACCTTC CASSQLPLRGQGALLNYGYTF TRBJ1-2 NA TRBV18 TRBD1
TGCGCCAGCAGCCTCACCGTTAGCGTGTTGGAGACCCAGTACTTC CASSLTVSVLETQYF TRBJ2-5 NA TRBV4-1 NA
TGTGCCAGCAGCAAAGGGGGTGCCAAAAACATTCAGTACTTC CASSKGGAKNIQYF TRBJ2-4 NA TRBV5-4 NA
TGTGCCAGCAGCGCGGGCGGGACTCCCGGGACCGGGGAGCTGTTTTTT CASSAGGTPGTGELFF TRBJ2-2 NA TRBV7-3 NA
TGTGCCAGCAGCCATGGGCGCGGGGTGGTGTCGCAGTTCTTC CASSHGRGVVSQFF TRBJ2-1 NA TRBV3-1/TRBV3-2 NA
TGTGCCAGCAGCCCGGGACAGGGAAGCACTGAAGCTTTCTTT CASSPGQGSTEAFF TRBJ1-1 NA TRBV7-3 TRBD1
TGTGCCAGCAGGGGACAGGGTTTAGCGCAGTACTTC CASRGQGLAQYF TRBJ2-7 NA TRBV27 TRBD1
TGTGCCAGCAGCGTGAGACCCGCCGGGGGGGCCCCTTCTAGCACAGATACGCAGTATTTT CASSVRPAGGAPSSTDTQYF TRBJ2-3 NA TRBV9 TRBD2
TGTGCCACCAGCAGAGATGGGACAGACCAAGAGACCCAGTACTTC CATSRDGTDQETQYF TRBJ2-5 once TRBV15 TRBD1
TGTGCCAGCAGCTTAGGCACGTCTAAGACCTACGAGCAGTACTTC CASSLGTSKTYEQYF TRBJ2-7 NA TRBV7-6 NA
TGTGCCAGCAGCTTAACCAGGTGGGAGTCGGGCTATGGCTACACCTTC CASSLTRWESGYGYTF TRBJ1-2 NA TRBV7-2 NA
TGCGCCAGCAGCCAAACTAGCGGGGGGGCGAACACCGGGGAGCTGTTTTTT CASSQTSGGANTGELFF TRBJ2-2 NA TRBV4-1 TRBD2
TGTGCCAGCAGCTTTAGTCTTGCGGGGGGAGACAATGAGCAGTTCTTC CASSFSLAGGDNEQFF TRBJ2-1 NA TRBV7-3 TRBD2
TGTGCCAGCAGCCGCAAAACGGGACTTGATTCGACAGATACGCAGTATTTT CASSRKTGLDSTDTQYF TRBJ2-3 NA TRBV4-2 NA
TGTGCCAGCAGCTTAGGGACAGGGGCCTACGAGCAGTACTTC CASSLGTGAYEQYF TRBJ2-7 NA TRBV11-3 TRBD1
TGTGCCAGCAGTTACTCCCCCTACGAGCAGTACTTC CASSYSPYEQYF TRBJ2-7 few TRBV12-3/TRBV12-4 NA
TGTGCCAGCGGCCAGGGTCCGGGTTGGGAAAAACTGTTTTTT CASGQGPGWEKLFF TRBJ1-4 NA TRBV6-5 NA
TGTGCCATCAGTGAGCAGGGGGTCCAGCCCCAGCATTTT CAISEQGVQPQHF TRBJ1-5 NA TRBV10-3 TRBD1
TGTGCCTGGAGGGACAGCCTTGTTTCTGAAGCTTTCTTT CAWRDSLVSEAFF TRBJ1-1 NA TRBV30 NA
TGTGCCAGTAGTGAATCACCGGGACAGGGTGCGCAGTATTTT CASSESPGQGAQYF TRBJ2-3 NA TRBV19 TRBD1
TGTGCCAGCAGCAAGGGGGGGTATTCCTACGAGCAGTACTTC CASSKGGYSYEQYF TRBJ2-7 NA TRBV7-2 NA
TGTGCCAGTAGTATAACTTGGTCGGGGGGTTTTGAGACCCAGTACTTC CASSITWSGGFETQYF TRBJ2-5 NA TRBV19 TRBD2
TGTGCCAGCAGCTCCCGACTAGCGGGGCTAACGACTGAGCAGTTCTTC CASSSRLAGLTTEQFF TRBJ2-1 NA TRBV7-2 TRBD2
TGTGCCAGCAGCGCGAGACTAGCGACAAACAATGAGCAGTTCTTC CASSARLATNNEQFF TRBJ2-1 few TRBV7-2 TRBD2
TGTGCCAGCAGTCTTGTAGGGGATAGCAATCAGCCCCAGCATTTT CASSLVGDSNQPQHF TRBJ1-5 once TRBV27 NA
TGCAGCGTTACAGGGGATGGCTACACCTTC CSVTGDGYTF TRBJ1-2 NA TRBV29-1 TRBD1
TGTGCCTGGAGTCCAGATAGCACAACCCAGTACTTC CAWSPDSTTQYF TRBJ2-5 NA TRBV30 NA
TGTGCCAGCAGCCCCGGGACAGGGACCGAGCAGTACTTC CASSPGTGTEQYF TRBJ2-7 NA TRBV7-8 TRBD1
TGTGCCACCAGCACCGCACTACGGACAGGGCTAGGGGAGCAGTACTTC CATSTALRTGLGEQYF TRBJ2-7 NA TRBV15 TRBD1